One and the same sample provided the 6 T cell receptor beta chains below, sequenced in a study of blood T cell repertoires in COVID-19 (dated by TCRdb to between 2020 and 2021). The receptor library was made with the immunoSEQ multiplex PCR assay. TCRdb carries this immuneACCESS record with in-frame sequences only. Its versions omit some clonotypes, under half of them owing to an unresolved V gene in the studies checked, with the rest unexplained. Within this sample are approximately 250,000 clones, with 84% of them counted one time only. Less than 2% of the sample rests with the top ten. Sequencing was done on a sample of peripheral blood. The receptors originated from a woman aged 40 to 50 who had recovered from COVID-19.

The chain employs TRBV10-2 and TRBJ1-6; 7 bases agree with TRBD1. The CDR3 is 18 amino acids. The J segment lost 3 bases and the V segment lost 0 bases, leaving 8 bases of the junction unmatched. Germline V gives CDR1 WSHSY, CDR2 SAAADI. CDR3 DNA: TGCGCCAGCAGTGAGTCTTCGGACAGGTTATTCTATAATTCACCCCTCCACTTT. Its protein is CASSESSDRLFYNSPLHF.

This chain connects TRBV5-4 to TRBJ2-5; TRBD1 aligns across 7 bases. CDR1 is SGHNT, CDR2 YYREEE, per germline (reference sequence). The CDR3 is 13 residues long. V dropped 4 bases and J dropped 4; count of bases not matched to a gene: 4. The CDR3 DNA follows: TGTGCCAGCAGCCGGGACAGCGTAGAGACCCAGTACTTC. Protein product: CASSRDSVETQYF.

This rearrangement joins TRBV30 to TRBJ2-3, with D possibly TRBD2 on 6 matching bases. Trimming stripped 2 bases from V and 4 bases from J, with 7 bases between. The CDR3 loop spans 12 amino acids. In germline, CDR1 is GTSNPN, CDR2 SVGIG (reference sequence). CDR3 nucleotide sequence: TGTGCCTGGAGTTCGGGGGCAGATACGCAGTATTTT. It encodes CAWSSGADTQYF.

V and J are TRBV19 and TRBJ1-1, with no clear D. The germline V and J ends were trimmed by 7 bases and 7 bases, with 16 bases remaining between them. The germline CDR1 and CDR2 sequences are LNHDA and SQIVND (reference sequence). The CDR3 is 13 amino acids. The CDR3 DNA reads TGTGCCAGTATCTCGCCGTCGAGAGTTGAAGCTTTCTTT. Protein product: CASISPSRVEAFF.

The J gene is TRBJ1-1, the V gene TRBV5-6, with D unresolved. The V gene's germline CDR1 is SGHDT and CDR2 YYEEEE. The V gene lost 3 bases and the J gene lost 7 bases, with 7 bases spanning the gap. The CDR3 covers 11 residues. CDR3 sequence (DNA): TGTGCCAGCAGCTCTAGATTTGAAGCTTTCTTT. This sequence encodes CASSSRFEAFF.

The V and J genes are TRBV9 and TRBJ1-2; no firm D call. The CDR3 contains 15 residues. The germline gives CDR1 SGDLS, CDR2 YYNGEE. The V and J ends lost 3 bases and 0 bases respectively, with 12 bases between them. CDR3: CASSGHQFANYGYTF. The CDR3 nucleotides are TGTGCCAGCAGCGGACACCAGTTCGCTAACTATGGCTACACCTTC.